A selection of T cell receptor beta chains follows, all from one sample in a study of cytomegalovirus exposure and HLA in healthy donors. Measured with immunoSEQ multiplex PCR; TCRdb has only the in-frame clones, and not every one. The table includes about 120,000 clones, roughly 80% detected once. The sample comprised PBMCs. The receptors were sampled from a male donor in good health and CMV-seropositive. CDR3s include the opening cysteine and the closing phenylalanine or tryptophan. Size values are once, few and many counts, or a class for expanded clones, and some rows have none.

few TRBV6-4 CASSDSKAGDTGELFF
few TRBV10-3 CAISPTGGHGKNIQYF
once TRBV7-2 CASSSRTSGRNEQFF
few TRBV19 CASSIGQTSQETQYF
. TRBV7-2 CASSLLTGRYNEQFF
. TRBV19 CASREVNLRYGYTF
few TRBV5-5 CASSSPDSVNEQFF
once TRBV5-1 CASSLTVAGNYNEQFF
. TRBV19 CASRITSGSYNEQFF
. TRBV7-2 CASSPWTGEAFF
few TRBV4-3 CASSQRERDRDNTF
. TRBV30 CAWGTGTGAYEQYF
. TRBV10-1 CASSSDSSYEQYF
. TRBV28 CASSFLLAGSEQFF
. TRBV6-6 CASRQRLGLTADTQYF
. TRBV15 CATSRGLADLAKNSQYF
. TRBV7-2 CASSPLRLQETQYF
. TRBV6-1 CASKPGQGGCAEAFF
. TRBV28 CASSPSRRTERMRLFF
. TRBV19 CASSSTRQGGEKLFF
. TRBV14 CASSQIAGTNEQFF
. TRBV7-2 CASSISQNTLNYGYTF
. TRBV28 CASTPSGAFPTYEQYF
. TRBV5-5 CASSLRLAGVVYEQFF
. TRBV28 CASKLYGTGASNTEAFF
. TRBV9 CASSAGLAVTDTQYF
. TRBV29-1 CFRTGSYYEQYF
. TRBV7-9 CASSLEQGVAEAFF
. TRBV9 CASKNKNTEAFF
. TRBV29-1 CSVRTGRDEQFF
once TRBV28 CASSPSGTSGHGELFF
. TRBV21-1 CASSNRGKPQHF
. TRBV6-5 CASSSSIREETQYF
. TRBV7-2 CASSPKRVGGEETQYF
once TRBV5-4 CASSLDQATEKLFF
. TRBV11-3 CASSLQGGSTEAFF
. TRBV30 CAWDYRATSYNEQFF
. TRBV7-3 CASSPERGPYNEQFF
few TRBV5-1 CASSLDREQFF
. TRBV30 CAWARQSFYGYTF
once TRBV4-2 CASSHRSPGGKSWYEQYF
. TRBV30 CAWRVPGASLF
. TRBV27 CASSSLSAVSYNEQFF
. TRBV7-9 CASSEQTGGDGYTF
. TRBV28 CASSSIQGGQPQHF
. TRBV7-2 CASSPRGLFLNEQYF
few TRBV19 CASSILGGGVTGELFF
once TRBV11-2 CASSSGQGAPTYEQYF
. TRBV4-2 CASRGDTQYF
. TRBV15 CATSRVAGREQYF
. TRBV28 CAGSLPGLAVQETQYF
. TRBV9 CASSVVVTGELFF
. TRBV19 CASSQGARETQYF
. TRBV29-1 CSATGAPYNEQFF
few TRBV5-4 CASSSSRGTGNEKLFF
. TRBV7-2 CASSLGLLSGANVLTF